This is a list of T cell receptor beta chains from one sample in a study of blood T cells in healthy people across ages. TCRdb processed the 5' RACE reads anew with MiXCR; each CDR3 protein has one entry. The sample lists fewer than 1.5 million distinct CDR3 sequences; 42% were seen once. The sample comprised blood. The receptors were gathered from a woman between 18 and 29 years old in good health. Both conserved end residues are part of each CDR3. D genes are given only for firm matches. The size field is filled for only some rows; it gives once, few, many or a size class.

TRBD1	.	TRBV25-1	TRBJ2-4	TGTGCCAGCAGTCCCCGGTCCTCCGAAGGGGGCCTAGCCAAAAACATTCAGTACTTC	CASSPRSSEGGLAKNIQYF
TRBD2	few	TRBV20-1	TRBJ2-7	TGCAGCTTGGAACCGGGAGGAACCTACGAGCAGTACTTC	CSLEPGGTYEQYF
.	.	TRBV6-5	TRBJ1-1	TGTGTCAGCAGTTACCCGGGACAAGCTTTCTTT	CVSSYPGQAFF
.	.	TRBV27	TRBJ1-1	TGTGCCAGCAGTTTGGGTGACGGGGCGAACACTGAAGCTTTCTTT	CASSLGDGANTEAFF
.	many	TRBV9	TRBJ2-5	TGTGCCAGCAGCGTGGGGACGGGACAAGAGACCCAGTACTTC	CASSVGTGQETQYF
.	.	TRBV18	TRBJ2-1	TGTGCCAGCTCACCAATGCCCCATGAGCAGTTCTTC	CASSPMPHEQFF
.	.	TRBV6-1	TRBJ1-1	TGTGCCAGCGATCAAGGTCCCCGGCGGGGCATGAACACTGAAGCTTTCTTT	CASDQGPRRGMNTEAFF
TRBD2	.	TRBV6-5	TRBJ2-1	TGTGCCAGCAGTTACGCGGCTAGCGGGAGGATCTACAATGAGCAGTTCTTC	CASSYAASGRIYNEQFF
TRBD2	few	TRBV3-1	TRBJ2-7	TGTGCCAGCAGCCAAGGTTTCGGGGGGGGGTTCAGCGAGCAGTACTTC	CASSQGFGGGFSEQYF
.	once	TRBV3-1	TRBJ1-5	TGTGCCAGCAGCCTAAGGGGCGGGGTCAGCCCTCAGCCCCAGCATTTT	CASSLRGGVSPQPQHF
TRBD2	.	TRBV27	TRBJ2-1	TGTGCCAGCTGGACCCCCGGGACTAGCGGGGCCTACAATGAGCAGTTCTTC	CASWTPGTSGAYNEQFF
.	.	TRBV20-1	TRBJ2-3	TGCAGTGCTAGAGACGCGAGGGGCGCCGGCACAGATACGCAGTATTTT	CSARDARGAGTDTQYF
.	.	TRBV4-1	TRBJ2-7	TGCGCCAGCAGCCAAGTTTACTCCTTGGAGCAGTACTTC	CASSQVYSLEQYF
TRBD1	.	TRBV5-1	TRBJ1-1	TGCGCCAGCAGCCTGGGGACAGGGGCTCTCCTGAACACTGAAGCTTTCTTT	CASSLGTGALLNTEAFF
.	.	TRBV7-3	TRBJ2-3	TGTGCCAGCAGCTCTGGGCTTGCCAGGGGTTTCCCCTATAGCACAGATACGCAGTATTTT	CASSSGLARGFPYSTDTQYF
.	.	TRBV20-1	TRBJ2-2	TGCAGTGCCAGGCCCAGGGTCACCGGGGAGCTGTTTTTT	CSARPRVTGELFF
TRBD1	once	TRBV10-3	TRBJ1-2	TGTGCCATCAGTTATAGCGGGACAGGGGAAGGCTACACCTTC	CAISYSGTGEGYTF
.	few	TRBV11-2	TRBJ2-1	TGTGCCAGCAGCTCCGGACCTCGAAATTCCTACAATGAGCAGTTCTTC	CASSSGPRNSYNEQFF
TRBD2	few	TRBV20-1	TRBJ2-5	TGCAGTGCTAGAGTACTCCTAGCGGGGGCGTACGTGGAGACCCAGTACTTC	CSARVLLAGAYVETQYF
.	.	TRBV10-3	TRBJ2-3	TGTGCCACCCATAGTAACGGGCCCGCTAGCACAGATACGCAGTATTTT	CATHSNGPASTDTQYF